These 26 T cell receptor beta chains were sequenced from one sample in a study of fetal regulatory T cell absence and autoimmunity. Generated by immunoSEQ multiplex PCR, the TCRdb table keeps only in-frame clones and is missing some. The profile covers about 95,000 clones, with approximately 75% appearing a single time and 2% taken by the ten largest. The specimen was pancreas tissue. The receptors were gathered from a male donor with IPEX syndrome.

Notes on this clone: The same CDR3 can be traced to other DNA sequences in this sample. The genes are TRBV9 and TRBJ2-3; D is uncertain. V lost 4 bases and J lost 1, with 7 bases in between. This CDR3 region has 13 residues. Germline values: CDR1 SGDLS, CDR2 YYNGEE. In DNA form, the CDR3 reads TGTGCCAGCAGCCCCTCGGGCACAGATACGCAGTATTTT. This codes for CASSPSGTDTQYF.

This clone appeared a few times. The CDR3 reads CASSRGGDQPQHF. CDR3 nucleotide sequence: TGTGCCAGCAGCCGAGGCGGGGATCAGCCCCAGCATTTT. This chain uses TRBV5-4 with TRBJ1-5; no reliable D call. The V end was cut by 4 bases, the J end by 5 bases, with 10 bases between. This CDR3 has 13 amino acids. CDR1 and CDR2 (germline): SGHNT, YYREEE (reference sequence).

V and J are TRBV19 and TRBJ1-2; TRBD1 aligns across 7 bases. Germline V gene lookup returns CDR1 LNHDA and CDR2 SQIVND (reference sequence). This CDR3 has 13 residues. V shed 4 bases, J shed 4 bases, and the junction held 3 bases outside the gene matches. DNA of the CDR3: TGTGCCAGTAGTAAGGCAGGGGGCTATGGCTACACCTTC. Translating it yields CASSKAGGYGYTF.

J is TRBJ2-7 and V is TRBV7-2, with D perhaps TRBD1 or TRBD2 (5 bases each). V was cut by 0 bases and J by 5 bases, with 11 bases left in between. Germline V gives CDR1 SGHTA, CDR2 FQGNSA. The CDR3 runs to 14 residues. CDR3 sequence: CASSLAPRDHEQYF. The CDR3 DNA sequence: TGTGCCAGCAGCTTAGCACCCCGGGACCACGAGCAGTACTTC.

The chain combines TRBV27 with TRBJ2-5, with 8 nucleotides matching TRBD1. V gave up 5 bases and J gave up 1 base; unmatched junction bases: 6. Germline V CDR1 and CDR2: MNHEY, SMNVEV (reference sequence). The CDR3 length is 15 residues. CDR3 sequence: CASSPGQATQETQYF. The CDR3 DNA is TGTGCCAGCAGTCCGGGACAGGCGACCCAAGAGACCCAGTACTTC.

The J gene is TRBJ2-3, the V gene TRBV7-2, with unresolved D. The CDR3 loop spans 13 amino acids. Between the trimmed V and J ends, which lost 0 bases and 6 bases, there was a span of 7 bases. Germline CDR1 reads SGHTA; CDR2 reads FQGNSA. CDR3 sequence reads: CASSLASVDTQYF. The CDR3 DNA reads TGTGCCAGCAGCTTAGCTAGTGTGGATACGCAGTATTTT.

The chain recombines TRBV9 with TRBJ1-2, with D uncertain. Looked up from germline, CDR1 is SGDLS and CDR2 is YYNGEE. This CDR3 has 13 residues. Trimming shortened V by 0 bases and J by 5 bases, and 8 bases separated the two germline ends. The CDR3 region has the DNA TGTGCCAGCAGCGTAGCCCCTAGATATGGCTACACCTTC. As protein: CASSVAPRYGYTF.

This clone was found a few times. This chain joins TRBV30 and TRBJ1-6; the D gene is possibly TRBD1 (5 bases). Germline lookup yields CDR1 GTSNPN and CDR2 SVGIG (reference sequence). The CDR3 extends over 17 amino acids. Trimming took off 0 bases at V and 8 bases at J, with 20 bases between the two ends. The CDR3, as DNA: TGTGCCTGGAGTGTAAGGTGGGCGGTGATGGGGGATTCACCCCTCCACTTT. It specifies CAWSVRWAVMGDSPLHF.

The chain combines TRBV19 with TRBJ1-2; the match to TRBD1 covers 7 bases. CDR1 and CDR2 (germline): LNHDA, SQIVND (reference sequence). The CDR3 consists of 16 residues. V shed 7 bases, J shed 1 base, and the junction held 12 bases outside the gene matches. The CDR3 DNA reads TGTGCCAGTACCATACTCCGACAGGGTTTTAACTATGGCTACACCTTC. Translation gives CASTILRQGFNYGYTF.

For the CDR3, the DNA is TGCAGCGTCGGACAGGGTACCTACAATGAGCAGTTCTTC. Translation: CSVGQGTYNEQFF. V gene TRBV29-1 combines with J gene TRBJ2-1, with 8 bases fitting TRBD1. Losses at the gene ends were 6 bases for V and 2 bases for J; bases not matched to a gene: 3. Germline lookup yields CDR1 SQVTM and CDR2 ANQGSEA. The CDR3 loop spans 13 amino acids.

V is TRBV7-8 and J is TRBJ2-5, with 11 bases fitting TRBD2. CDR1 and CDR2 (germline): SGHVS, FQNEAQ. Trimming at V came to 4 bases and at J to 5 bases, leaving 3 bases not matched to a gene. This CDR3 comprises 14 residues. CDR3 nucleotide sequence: TGTGCCAGCAGCTACCGGACTAGCGGGGAGACCCAGTACTTC. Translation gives CASSYRTSGETQYF.

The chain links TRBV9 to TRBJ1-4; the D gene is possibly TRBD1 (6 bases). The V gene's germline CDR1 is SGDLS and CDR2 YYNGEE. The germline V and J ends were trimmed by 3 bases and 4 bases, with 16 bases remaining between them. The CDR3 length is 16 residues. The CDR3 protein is CASSGGPRGVNEKLFF. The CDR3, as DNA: TGTGCCAGCAGCGGAGGACCAAGGGGGGTTAATGAAAAACTGTTTTTT.

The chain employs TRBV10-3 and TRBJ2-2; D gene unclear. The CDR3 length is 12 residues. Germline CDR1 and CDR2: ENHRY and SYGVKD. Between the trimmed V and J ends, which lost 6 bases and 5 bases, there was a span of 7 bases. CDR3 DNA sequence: TGTGCCATCAGACCTCGGACCGGGGAGCTGTTTTTT. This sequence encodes CAIRPRTGELFF.

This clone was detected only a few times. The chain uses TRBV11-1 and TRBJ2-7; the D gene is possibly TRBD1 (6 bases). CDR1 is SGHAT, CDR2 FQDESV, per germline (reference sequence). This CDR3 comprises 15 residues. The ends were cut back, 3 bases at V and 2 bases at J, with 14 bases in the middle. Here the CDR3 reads CASSLGAGLTYEQYF. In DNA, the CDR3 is TGTGCCAGCAGCTTGGGGGCCGGGCTGACCTACGAGCAGTACTTC. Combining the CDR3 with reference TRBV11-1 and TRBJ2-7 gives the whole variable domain EAEVAQSPRYKITEKSQAVAFWCDPISGHATLYWYRQILGQGPELLVQFQDESVVDDSQLPKDRFSAERLKGVDSTLKIQPAELGDSAMYLCASSLGAGLTYEQYFGPGTRLTVT.

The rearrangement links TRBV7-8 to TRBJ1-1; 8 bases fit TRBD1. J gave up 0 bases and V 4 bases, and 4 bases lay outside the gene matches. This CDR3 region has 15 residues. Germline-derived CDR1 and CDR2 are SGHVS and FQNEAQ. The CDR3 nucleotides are TGTGCCAGCAGCTCAGGACAGGGAATGAACACTGAAGCTTTCTTT. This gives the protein CASSSGQGMNTEAFF.

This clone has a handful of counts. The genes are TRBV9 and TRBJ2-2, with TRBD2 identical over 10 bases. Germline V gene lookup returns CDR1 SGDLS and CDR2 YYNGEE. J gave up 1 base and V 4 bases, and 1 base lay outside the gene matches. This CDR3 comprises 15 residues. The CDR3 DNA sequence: TGTGCCAGCAGCCTAGCGGGGGAGAACACCGGGGAGCTGTTTTTT. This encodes CASSLAGENTGELFF.

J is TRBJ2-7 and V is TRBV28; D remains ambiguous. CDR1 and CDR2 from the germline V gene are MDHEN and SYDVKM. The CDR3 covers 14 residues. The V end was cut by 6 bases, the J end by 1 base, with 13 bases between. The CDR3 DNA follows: TGTGCCAGCAGCCTACGACCTGGATCCTACGAGCAGTACTTC. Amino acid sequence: CASSLRPGSYEQYF.

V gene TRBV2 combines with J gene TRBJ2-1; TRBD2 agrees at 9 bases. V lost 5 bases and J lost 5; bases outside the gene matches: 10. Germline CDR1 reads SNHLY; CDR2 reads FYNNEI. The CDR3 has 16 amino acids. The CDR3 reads CASSLRGLAGNNEQFF. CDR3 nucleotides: TGTGCCAGCAGTTTAAGGGGCCTAGCGGGGAACAATGAGCAGTTCTTC.

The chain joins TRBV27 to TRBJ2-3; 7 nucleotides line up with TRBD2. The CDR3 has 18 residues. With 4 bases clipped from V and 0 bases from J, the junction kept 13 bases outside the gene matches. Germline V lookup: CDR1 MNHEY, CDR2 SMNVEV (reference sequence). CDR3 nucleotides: TGTGCCAGCAGTTCCCCCCCGCTAGCGGTAACTAGCACAGATACGCAGTATTTT. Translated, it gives CASSSPPLAVTSTDTQYF.

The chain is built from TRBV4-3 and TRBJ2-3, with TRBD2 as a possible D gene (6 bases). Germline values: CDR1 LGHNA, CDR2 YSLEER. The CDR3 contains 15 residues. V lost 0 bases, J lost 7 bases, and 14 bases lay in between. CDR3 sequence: CASSQEALAHNTQYF. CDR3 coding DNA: TGCGCCAGCAGCCAAGAGGCCCTAGCGCACAATACGCAGTATTTT.

CDR3 bases: TGTGCCAGCAGCGTAGCTACTTCTGGAAACACCATATATTTT. This encodes CASSVATSGNTIYF. The gene calls are TRBV9 and TRBJ1-3, with D hard to call. The CDR3 is 14 amino acids. Germline V gene data show CDR1 as SGDLS and CDR2 as YYNGEE. The V end was cut by 0 bases, the J end by 1 base, with 5 bases between.

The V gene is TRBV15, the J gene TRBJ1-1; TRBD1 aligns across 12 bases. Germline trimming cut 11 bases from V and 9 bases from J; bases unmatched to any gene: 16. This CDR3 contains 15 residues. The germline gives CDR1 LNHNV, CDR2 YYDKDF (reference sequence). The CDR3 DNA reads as TGTGCCTCGGACCGGGACAGGGGGCCGCCAGCCAAAGCTTTCTTT. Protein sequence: CASDRDRGPPAKAFF.

CDR3 residues: CASSEGQGVIYGYTF. CDR3 in DNA: TGTGCCAGCAGTGAGGGACAGGGGGTTATCTATGGCTACACCTTC. The chain is built from TRBV6-1 and TRBJ1-2; 11 bases are shared with TRBD1. Unmatched junction bases numbered 4, after V lost 3 bases and J lost 4 bases. CDR1 and CDR2 from the germline V gene are MNHNS and SASEGT. The CDR3 extends over 15 amino acids.

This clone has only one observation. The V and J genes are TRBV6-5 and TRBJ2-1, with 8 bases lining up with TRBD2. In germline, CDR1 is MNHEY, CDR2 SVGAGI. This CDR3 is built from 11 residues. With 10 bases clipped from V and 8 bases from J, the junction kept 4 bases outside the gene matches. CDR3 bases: TGTGCCAATAATAGCGGGGATGAGCAGTTCTTC. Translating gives CANNSGDEQFF.

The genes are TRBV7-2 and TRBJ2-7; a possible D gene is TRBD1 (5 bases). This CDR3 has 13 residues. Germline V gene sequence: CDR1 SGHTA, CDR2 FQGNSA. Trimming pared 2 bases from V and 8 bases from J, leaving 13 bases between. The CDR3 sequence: CASSLLRTRKQYF. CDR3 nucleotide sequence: TGTGCCAGCAGCTTACTCAGGACACGGAAGCAGTACTTC.

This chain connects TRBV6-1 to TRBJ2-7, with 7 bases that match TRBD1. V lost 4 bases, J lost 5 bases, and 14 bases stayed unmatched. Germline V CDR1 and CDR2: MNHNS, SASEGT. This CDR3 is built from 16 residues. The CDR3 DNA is TGTGCCAGCAGTGGATCCACCGGGACAGCGTCCCACGAGCAGTACTTC. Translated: CASSGSTGTASHEQYF.